This paragraph covers one T cell receptor beta chain sequence. Its antigen is unidentified. The data originate from a study of T cell responses to AZD1222 COVID-19 vaccine. For the study at large: Second-dose recipients at about 4 or about 12 weeks were treated as one pooled group. Broader study findings: Close to half of all spike-specific TCRs reportedly target regions of the variants that are unmutated. Donors skewed white British and female; clonal diversity was possibly underestimated.

TCRdb's copy holds only in-frame clones and misses some; the assay was immunoSEQ multiplex PCR. The sample contains over 110,000 clones, roughly 92% of which appear only once. The CDR3 runs to 16 residues. CDR1 and CDR2 from the germline V gene are SGHTA and FQGTGA. V shed 1 base and J shed 6 bases, with 16 bases lying between them. This material consisted of peripheral blood, taken on day 0 of AZD1222 vaccination. The receptor was derived from an adult in good health. The chain has TRBV7-3 and TRBJ2-1, with D perhaps TRBD1 (6 bases). The CDR3 region is CASSLMSFQTGNEQFF. The CDR3, as DNA: TGTGCCAGCAGCTTAATGAGCTTCCAGACAGGCAATGAGCAGTTCTTC.